The rows below give T cell receptor beta chains drawn from one sample of a study of cytomegalovirus exposure and HLA in healthy donors. Assay: immunoSEQ multiplex PCR; the TCRdb copy retains only in-frame clones and omits some. This table holds 60,000 to 90,000 clones, approximately 67% found once. Sequencing was performed on PBMCs. The receptors here all came from a man aged 40-50 years in good health and CMV-seropositive. Each CDR3 is given with its conserved first and last residue. A D gene is named only where the DNA matches it firmly. The size field is filled for only some rows; it gives once, few, many or a size class.

TRBJ2-5 | 15 | - | TRBV30 | TRBD1 | CAWSVGGQGRETQYF | TGTGCCTGGAGTGTAGGGGGACAGGGAAGGGAGACCCAGTACTTC
TRBJ2-1 | 18 | once | TRBV25-1 | TRBD1 | CASSEFTTPGQVNNEQFF | TGTGCCAGCAGTGAATTCACTACCCCGGGACAGGTGAACAATGAGCAGTTCTTC
TRBJ2-5 | 14 | - | TRBV4-3 | - | CASSLYRVQETQYF | TGCGCCAGCAGCCTGTACAGGGTGCAAGAGACCCAGTACTTC
TRBJ1-2 | 12 | - | TRBV29-1 | - | CSVGQGRGGYTF | TGCAGCGTTGGGCAGGGGCGAGGAGGCTACACCTTC
TRBJ2-6 | 13 | - | TRBV30 | - | CACQRSGANVLTF | TGTGCCTGTCAGCGCTCTGGGGCCAACGTCCTGACTTTC
TRBJ2-1 | 15 | - | TRBV28 | TRBD2 | CASLTSGSSYNEQFF | TGTGCCAGCCTGACTAGCGGTAGCTCCTACAATGAGCAGTTCTTC
TRBJ2-5 | 13 | - | TRBV6-4 | - | CASSQGTGETQYF | TGTGCCAGCAGTCAGGGGACGGGGGAGACCCAGTACTTC
TRBJ2-3 | 15 | once | TRBV9 | TRBD2 | CASSGTSGVTDTQYF | TGTGCCAGCAGCGGGACTAGCGGGGTCACAGATACGCAGTATTTT
TRBJ2-1 | 15 | - | TRBV5-6 | - | CASSLVGSGINEQFF | TGTGCCAGCAGCTTGGTGGGGTCAGGGATCAATGAGCAGTTCTTC
TRBJ2-3 | 14 | - | TRBV7-6 | - | CASSPERSTDTQYF | TGTGCCAGCAGCCCCGAGCGGAGCACAGATACGCAGTATTTT
TRBJ1-3 | 17 | - | TRBV27 | TRBD1 | CASSPGTGQDHGNTIYF | TGTGCCAGCAGTCCAGGGACAGGACAAGATCATGGAAACACCATATATTTT
TRBJ2-2 | 16 | - | TRBV4-3 | - | CASSQEGLANTGELFF | TGCGCCAGCAGCCAAGAGGGGCTGGCGAACACCGGGGAGCTGTTTTTT
TRBJ1-1 | 14 | - | TRBV11-2 | - | CASSSYGGNTEAFF | TGTGCCAGCAGCTCGTACGGGGGGAACACTGAAGCTTTCTTT
TRBJ2-7 | 19 | - | TRBV5-4 | TRBD2 | CASSPLRTSGPTGSHEQYF | TGTGCCAGCAGCCCACTTCGGACTAGCGGGCCCACGGGGAGCCACGAGCAGTACTTC
TRBJ1-1 | 14 | once | TRBV18 | TRBD1 | CASSLDRGNTEAFF | TGTGCCAGCTCACTGGACAGGGGGAATACTGAAGCTTTCTTT
TRBJ1-1 | 13 | - | TRBV29-1 | TRBD1 | CSGNRGMNTEAFF | TGCAGCGGTAACAGGGGTATGAACACTGAAGCTTTCTTT
TRBJ1-6 | 17 | many | TRBV27 | - | CASSSSTSTVTYSPLHF | TGTGCCAGCAGTTCCTCCACATCGACAGTAACATATTCACCCCTCCACTTT
TRBJ1-2 | 13 | - | TRBV7-9 | - | CASSRPRGYGYTF | TGTGCCAGCAGCCGTCCCCGAGGATATGGCTACACCTTC
TRBJ1-2 | 15 | - | TRBV7-3 | TRBD1 | CASSPLQGTNYGYTF | TGTGCCAGCAGCCCGTTACAGGGGACTAACTATGGCTACACCTTC
TRBJ2-1 | 14 | few | TRBV19 | TRBD2 | CASSGGLAGAEQFF | TGTGCCAGTAGTGGGGGACTAGCGGGAGCTGAGCAGTTCTTC
TRBJ1-2 | 13 | - | TRBV28 | - | CASSLFGRGGYTF | TGTGCCAGCAGTTTATTTGGGAGAGGAGGCTACACCTTC
TRBJ2-5 | 15 | - | TRBV6-5 | TRBD1 | CASSFRQGVQETQYF | TGTGCCAGCAGTTTCCGTCAGGGGGTTCAAGAGACCCAGTACTTC
TRBJ2-3 | 14 | few | TRBV5-1 | TRBD2 | CASSLETSADTQYF | TGCGCCAGCAGCTTGGAGACTAGCGCAGATACGCAGTATTTT
TRBJ2-3 | 15 | - | TRBV5-1 | TRBD2 | CASSLELAGVNTQYF | TGCGCCAGCAGTTTAGAGCTCGCGGGAGTAAATACGCAGTATTTT
TRBJ1-2 | 12 | - | TRBV7-9 | - | CSSSRGDYGYTF | TGTTCCAGCAGCCGGGGAGACTATGGCTACACCTTC
TRBJ1-1 | 12 | - | TRBV29-1 | TRBD1 | CSAGTGDFEAFF | TGCAGCGCCGGGACAGGGGATTTTGAAGCTTTCTTT
TRBJ1-2 | 12 | - | TRBV29-1 | TRBD1 | CSVGKTGGGYTF | TGCAGCGTTGGGAAGACAGGGGGTGGCTACACCTTC
TRBJ1-1 | 13 | - | TRBV19 | - | CASSIEAAGKAFF | TGTGCCAGTAGTATAGAGGCGGCAGGGAAAGCTTTCTTT